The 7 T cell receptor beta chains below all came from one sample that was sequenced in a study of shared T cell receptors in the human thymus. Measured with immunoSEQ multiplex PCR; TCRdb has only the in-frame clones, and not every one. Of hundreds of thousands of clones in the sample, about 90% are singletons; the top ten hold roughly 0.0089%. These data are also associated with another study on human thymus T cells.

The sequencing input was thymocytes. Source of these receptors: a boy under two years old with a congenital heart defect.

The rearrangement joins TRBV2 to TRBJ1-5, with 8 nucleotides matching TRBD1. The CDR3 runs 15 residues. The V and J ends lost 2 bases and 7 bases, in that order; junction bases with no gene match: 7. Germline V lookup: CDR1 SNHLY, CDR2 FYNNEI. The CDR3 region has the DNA TGTGCCAGCAGTGAACGGACAGGGTCGCGACAGCCCCAGCATTTT. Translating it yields CASSERTGSRQPQHF.

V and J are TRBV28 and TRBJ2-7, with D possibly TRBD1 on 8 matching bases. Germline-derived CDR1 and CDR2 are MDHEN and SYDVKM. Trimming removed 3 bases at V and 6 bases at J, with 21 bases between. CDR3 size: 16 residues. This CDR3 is CASSLKKTGEGCEQYF. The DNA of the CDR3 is TGTGCCAGCAGTTTGAAAAAGACAGGGGAGGGCTGCGAGCAGTACTTC.

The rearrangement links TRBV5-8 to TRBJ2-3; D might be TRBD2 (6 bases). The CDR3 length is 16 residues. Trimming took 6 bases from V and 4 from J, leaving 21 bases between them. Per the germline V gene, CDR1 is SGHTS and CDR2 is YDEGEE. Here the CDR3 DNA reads TGTGCCAGCATCCCCCACCCGGGGGAAGGGTCAGATACGCAGTATTTT. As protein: CASIPHPGEGSDTQYF.

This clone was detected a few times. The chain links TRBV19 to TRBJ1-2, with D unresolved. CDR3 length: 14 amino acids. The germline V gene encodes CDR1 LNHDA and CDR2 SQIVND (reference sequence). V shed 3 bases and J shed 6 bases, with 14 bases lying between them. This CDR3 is CASSITGRGNGYTF. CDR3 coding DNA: TGTGCCAGTAGTATTACTGGGCGGGGTAATGGCTACACCTTC.

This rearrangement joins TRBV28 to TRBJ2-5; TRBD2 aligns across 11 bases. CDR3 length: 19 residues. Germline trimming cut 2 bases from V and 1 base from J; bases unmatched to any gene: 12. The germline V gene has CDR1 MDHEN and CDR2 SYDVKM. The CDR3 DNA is TGTGCCAGCAGTTTAAAGGAGGAGGGAGGACTAGCGGGCCAAGAGACCCAGTACTTC. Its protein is CASSLKEEGGLAGQETQYF.

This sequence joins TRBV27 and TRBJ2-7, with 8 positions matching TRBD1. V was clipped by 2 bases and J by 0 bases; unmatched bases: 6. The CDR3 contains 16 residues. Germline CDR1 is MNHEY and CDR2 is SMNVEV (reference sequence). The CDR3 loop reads CASSLARQGHSYEQYF. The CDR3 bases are TGTGCCAGCAGTTTAGCTAGACAGGGGCACTCCTACGAGCAGTACTTC.

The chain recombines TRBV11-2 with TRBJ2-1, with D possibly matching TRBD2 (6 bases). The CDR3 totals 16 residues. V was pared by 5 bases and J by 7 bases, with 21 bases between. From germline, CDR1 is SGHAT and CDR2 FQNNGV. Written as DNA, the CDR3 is TGTGCCAGCAGCGGGGCCGGGAGAAGGGCGGATAATGAGCAGTTCTTC. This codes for CASSGAGRRADNEQFF. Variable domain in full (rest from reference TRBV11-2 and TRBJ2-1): EAGVAQSPRYKIIEKRQSVAFWCNPISGHATLYWYQQILGQGPKLLIQFQNNGVVDDSQLPKDRFSAERLKGVDSTLKIQPAKLEDSAVYLCASSGAGRRADNEQFFGPGTRLTVL.